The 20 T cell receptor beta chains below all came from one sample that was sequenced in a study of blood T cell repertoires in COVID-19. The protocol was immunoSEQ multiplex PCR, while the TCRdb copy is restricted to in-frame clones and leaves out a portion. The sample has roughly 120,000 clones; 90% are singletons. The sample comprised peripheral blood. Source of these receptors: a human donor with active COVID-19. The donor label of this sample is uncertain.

The DNA of the CDR3 is TGCGCCAGCAGCCAATCCCGGGGAGGGGTCCGCGGCTACACCTTC. Translation gives CASSQSRGGVRGYTF. The genes are TRBV4-1 and TRBJ1-2, with D possibly matching TRBD1 (5 bases). The CDR3 spans 15 residues. The germline V gene encodes CDR1 MGHRA and CDR2 YSYEKL. Trimming removed 2 bases at V and 8 bases at J, with 18 bases between.

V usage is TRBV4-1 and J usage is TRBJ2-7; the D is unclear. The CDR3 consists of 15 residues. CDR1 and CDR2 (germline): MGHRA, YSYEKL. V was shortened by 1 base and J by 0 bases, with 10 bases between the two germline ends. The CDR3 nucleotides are TGCGCCAGCAGCCAAGTCGGTACCACCTCCTACGAGCAGTACTTC. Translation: CASSQVGTTSYEQYF.

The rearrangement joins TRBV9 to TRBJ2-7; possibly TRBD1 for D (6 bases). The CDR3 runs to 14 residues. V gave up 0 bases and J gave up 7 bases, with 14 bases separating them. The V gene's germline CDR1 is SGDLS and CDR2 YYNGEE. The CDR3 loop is CASSVAGARGEQYF. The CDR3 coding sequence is TGTGCCAGCAGCGTAGCAGGGGCTAGAGGGGAGCAGTACTTC.

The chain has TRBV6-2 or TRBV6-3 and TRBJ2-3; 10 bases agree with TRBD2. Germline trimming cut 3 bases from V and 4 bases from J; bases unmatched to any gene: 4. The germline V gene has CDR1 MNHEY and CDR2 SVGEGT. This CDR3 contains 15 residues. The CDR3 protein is CASSYRSGGADTQYF. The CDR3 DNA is TGTGCCAGCAGTTATCGGAGCGGGGGGGCAGATACGCAGTATTTT.

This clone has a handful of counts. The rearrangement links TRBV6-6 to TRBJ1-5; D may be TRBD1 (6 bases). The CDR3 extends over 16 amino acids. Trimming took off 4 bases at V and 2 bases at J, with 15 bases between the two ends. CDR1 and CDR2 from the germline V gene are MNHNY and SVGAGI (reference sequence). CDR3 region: CASSLQGNLGNQPQHF. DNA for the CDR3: TGTGCCAGCAGTTTACAGGGAAACCTTGGCAATCAGCCCCAGCATTTT.

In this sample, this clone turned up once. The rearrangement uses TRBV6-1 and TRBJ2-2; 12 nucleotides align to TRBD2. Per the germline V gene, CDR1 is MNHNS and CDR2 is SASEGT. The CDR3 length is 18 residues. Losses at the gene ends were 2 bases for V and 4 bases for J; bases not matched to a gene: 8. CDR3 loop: CASSELASGGALTGELFF. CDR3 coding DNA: TGTGCCAGCAGTGAATTGGCTAGCGGGGGGGCCCTCACCGGGGAGCTGTTTTTT.

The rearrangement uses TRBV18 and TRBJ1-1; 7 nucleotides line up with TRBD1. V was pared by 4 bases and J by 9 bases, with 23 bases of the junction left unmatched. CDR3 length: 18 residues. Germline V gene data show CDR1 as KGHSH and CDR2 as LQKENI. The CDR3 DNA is TGTGCCAGCTCACAATATCCCCCTATATCGGGACAGAGGATCCAAGCTTTCTTT. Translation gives CASSQYPPISGQRIQAFF. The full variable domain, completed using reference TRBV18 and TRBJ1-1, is NAGVMQNPRHLVRRRGQEARLRCSPMKGHSHVYWYRQLPEEGLKFMVYLQKENIIDESGMPKERFSAEFPKEGPSILRIQQVVRGDSAAYFCASSQYPPISGQRIQAFFGQGTRLTVV.

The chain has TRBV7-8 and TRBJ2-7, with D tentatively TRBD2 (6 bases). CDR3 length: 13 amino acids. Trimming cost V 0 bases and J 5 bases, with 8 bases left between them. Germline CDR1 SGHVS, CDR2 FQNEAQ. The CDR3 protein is CASSLAEGDEQYF. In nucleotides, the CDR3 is TGTGCCAGCAGCTTAGCGGAGGGTGACGAGCAGTACTTC.

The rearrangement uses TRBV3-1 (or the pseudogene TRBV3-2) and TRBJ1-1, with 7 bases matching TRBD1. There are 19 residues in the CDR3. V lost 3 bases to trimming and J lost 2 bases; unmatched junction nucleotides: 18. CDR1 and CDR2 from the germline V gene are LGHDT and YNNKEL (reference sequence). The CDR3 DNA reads TGTGCCAGCAGCCACCCTCCGGGACAGTTCTCAAACCGCAACACTGAAGCTTTCTTT. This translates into CASSHPPGQFSNRNTEAFF.

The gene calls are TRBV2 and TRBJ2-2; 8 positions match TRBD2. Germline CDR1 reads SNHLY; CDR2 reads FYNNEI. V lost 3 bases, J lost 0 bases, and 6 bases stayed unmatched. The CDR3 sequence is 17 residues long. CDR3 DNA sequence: TGTGCCAGCAGTGACGGGCGGGGGGCACCGAACACCGGGGAGCTGTTTTTT. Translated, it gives CASSDGRGAPNTGELFF.

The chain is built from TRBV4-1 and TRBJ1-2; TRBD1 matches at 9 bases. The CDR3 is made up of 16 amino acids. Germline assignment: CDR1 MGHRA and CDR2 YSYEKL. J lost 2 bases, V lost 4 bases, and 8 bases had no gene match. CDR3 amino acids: CASSRITGTGNYGYTF. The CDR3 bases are TGCGCCAGCAGCCGGATTACCGGGACAGGGAACTATGGCTACACCTTC.

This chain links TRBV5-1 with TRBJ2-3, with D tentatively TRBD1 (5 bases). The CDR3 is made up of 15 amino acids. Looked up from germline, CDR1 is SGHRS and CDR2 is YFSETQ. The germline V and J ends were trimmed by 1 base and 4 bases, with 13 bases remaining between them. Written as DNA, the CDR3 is TGCGCCAGCAGCTTGAGGGGTCTAGACCCAGATACGCAGTATTTT. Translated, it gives CASSLRGLDPDTQYF.

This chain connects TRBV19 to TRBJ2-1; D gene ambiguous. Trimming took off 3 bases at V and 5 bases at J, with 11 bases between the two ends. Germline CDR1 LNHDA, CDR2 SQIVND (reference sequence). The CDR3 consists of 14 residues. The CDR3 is CASSMGSGDNEQFF. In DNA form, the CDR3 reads TGTGCCAGTAGTATGGGTTCGGGTGACAATGAGCAGTTCTTC.

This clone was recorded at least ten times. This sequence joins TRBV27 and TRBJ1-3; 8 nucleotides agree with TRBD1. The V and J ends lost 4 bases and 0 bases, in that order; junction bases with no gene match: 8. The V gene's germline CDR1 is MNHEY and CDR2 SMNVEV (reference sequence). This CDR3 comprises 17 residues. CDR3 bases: TGTGCCAGCAGTTCCACAGGGGGGCCCTACTCTGGAAACACCATATATTTT. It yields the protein CASSSTGGPYSGNTIYF.

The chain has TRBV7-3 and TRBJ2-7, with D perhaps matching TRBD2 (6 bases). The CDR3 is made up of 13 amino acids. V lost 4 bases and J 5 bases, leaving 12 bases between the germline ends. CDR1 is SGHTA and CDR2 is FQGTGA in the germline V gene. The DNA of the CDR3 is TGTGCCAGCAGCTCATACGGGGGTGACGAGCAGTACTTC. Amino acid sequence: CASSSYGGDEQYF.

In DNA form, the CDR3 reads TGTGCCAGCAGCCCCACAGGGGGCCCAGGGCCCCAGCATTTT. This gives the protein CASSPTGGPGPQHF. V usage is TRBV7-2 and J usage is TRBJ1-5; 9 nucleotides match TRBD1. V shed 5 bases, J shed 9 bases, and the junction held 8 bases outside the gene matches. The CDR3 contains 14 residues. The germline CDR1 and CDR2 sequences are SGHTA and FQGNSA.

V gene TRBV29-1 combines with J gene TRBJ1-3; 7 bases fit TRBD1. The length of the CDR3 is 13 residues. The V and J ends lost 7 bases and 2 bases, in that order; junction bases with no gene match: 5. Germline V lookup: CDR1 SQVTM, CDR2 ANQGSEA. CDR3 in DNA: TGCAGCGGGACAGGTCCACCTGGAAACACCATATATTTT. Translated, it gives CSGTGPPGNTIYF.

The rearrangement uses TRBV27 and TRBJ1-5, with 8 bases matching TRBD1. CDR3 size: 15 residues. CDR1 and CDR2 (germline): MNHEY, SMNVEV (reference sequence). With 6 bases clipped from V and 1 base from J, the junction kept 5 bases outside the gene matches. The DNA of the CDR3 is TGTGCCAGCAGCCCAGGGGGCTTAAGCAATCAGCCCCAGCATTTT. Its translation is CASSPGGLSNQPQHF.

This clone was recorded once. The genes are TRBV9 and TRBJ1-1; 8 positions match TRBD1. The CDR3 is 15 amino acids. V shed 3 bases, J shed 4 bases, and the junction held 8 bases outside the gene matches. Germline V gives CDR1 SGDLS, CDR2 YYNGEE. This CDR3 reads CASSAGQGRFTEAFF. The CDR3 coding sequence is TGTGCCAGCAGCGCCGGACAGGGCCGGTTCACTGAAGCTTTCTTT.

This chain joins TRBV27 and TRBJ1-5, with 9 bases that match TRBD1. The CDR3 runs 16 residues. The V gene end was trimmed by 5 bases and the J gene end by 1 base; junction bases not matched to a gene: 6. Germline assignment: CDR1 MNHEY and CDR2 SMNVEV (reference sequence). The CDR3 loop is CASSPTGGRSNQPQHF. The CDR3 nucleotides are TGTGCCAGCAGTCCAACAGGGGGCCGAAGCAATCAGCCCCAGCATTTT.